This T cell receptor beta chain was sequenced for a study of regulatory T cells in long-lasting Graves disease. Study-wide results and limits: Persistent Graves' disease cases displayed lower TCR diversity than newly diagnosed ones. When disease was persistent, TRBV28, TRBJ1-2 and TRBJ2-5 were the favored segments.

Time point meaning: persistent/refractory GD, antithyroid drugs over 5 years with positive TRAb. Following extraction of RNA from PBMCs, that RNA was used to make the TCR library. Investigators prepared the TCR beta libraries by applying iRepertoire HTBI primers and Arm-PCR of CDR3 regions. Under the authors' procedure: Identified segments across samples numbered about 56 TRBV and more than 11 TRBJ. TCRdb redid the calling of the multiplex PCR reads with MiXCR, one entry per CDR3 protein. TCRdb's processing, not the authors', yielded these V and J calls. The table includes around 400,000 distinct CDR3 sequences, around 20% detected once. Trimming shortened V by 0 bases and J by 0 bases, and 12 bases separated the two germline ends. The CDR3 has 16 residues. The germline gives CDR1 SGHRS, CDR2 YFSETQ. This clonotype was counted at least ten times. What it binds is not known.

The chain links TRBV5-1 to TRBJ2-5; D is uncertain. The source of this sequence is a female donor with Graves disease. The source was peripheral blood mononuclear cells (PBMCs), collected when the disease was refractory, from a patient treated with antithyroid drugs. DNA for the CDR3: TGCGCCAGCAGCTTGGAAGGATACCGGGACCAAGAGACCCAGTACTTC. This encodes CASSLEGYRDQETQYF.